Below, 8 T cell receptor beta chains from the same sample are listed, as sequenced in a study of radiotherapy plus CTLA-4 blockade in lung cancer. Some clones are missing from TCRdb's copy, which holds only in-frame ones; the method was immunoSEQ multiplex PCR. The repertoire holds fewer than 65,000 clones, with approximately 80% as singletons. The material was peripheral blood, obtained from a patient treated with radiotherapy plus ipilimumab. Receptors were obtained from a human donor with non-small cell lung cancer whose response to radiotherapy plus ipilimumab could not be evaluated.

The chain carries TRBV29-1 and TRBJ1-4; D unclear. Germline V gives CDR1 SQVTM, CDR2 ANQGSEA. Between the trimmed V and J ends, which lost 6 bases and 2 bases, there was a span of 10 bases. The CDR3 covers 13 residues. The CDR3 loop is CSVLRGTNEKLFF. The CDR3 bases are TGCAGCGTGCTACGGGGTACTAATGAAAAACTGTTTTTT. Based on the CDR3 plus reference TRBV29-1 and TRBJ1-4, the full variable domain is SAVISQKPSRDICQRGTSLTIQCQVDSQVTMMFWYRQQPGQSLTLIATANQGSEATYESGFVIDKFPISRPNLTFSTLTVSNMSPEDSSIYLCSVLRGTNEKLFFGSGTQLSVL.

This clone came up once. The chain carries TRBV5-1 and TRBJ2-5, with 9 bases matching TRBD2. CDR1 and CDR2 (germline): SGHRS, YFSETQ. Trimming at V came to 0 bases and at J to 5 bases, leaving 8 bases not matched to a gene. The CDR3 consists of 16 residues. The CDR3 bases are TGCGCCAGCAGCTTGGCTGTTAGCGGGAGCACGGAGACCCAGTACTTC. Its translation: CASSLAVSGSTETQYF.

V is TRBV27 and J is TRBJ2-5; 10 bases are shared with TRBD1. V lost 6 bases, J lost 11 bases, and 15 bases stayed unmatched. The CDR3 covers 15 residues. In germline, CDR1 is MNHEY, CDR2 SMNVEV (reference sequence). The CDR3 loop is CASSPFLGDRGEQYF. As DNA, the CDR3 is TGTGCCAGCAGCCCCTTTCTTGGGGACAGGGGTGAGCAGTACTTC.

The J gene is TRBJ2-5, the V gene TRBV7-2; 10 bases match TRBD2. V lost 0 bases to trimming and J lost 5 bases; unmatched junction nucleotides: 6. This CDR3 has 16 residues. Germline V gene lookup returns CDR1 SGHTA and CDR2 FQGNSA. The CDR3 reads CASSLAERGGLETQYF. The CDR3 DNA reads as TGTGCCAGCAGCTTAGCGGAGCGGGGGGGGTTGGAGACCCAGTACTTC.

The chain uses TRBV13 and TRBJ2-4; no firm D call. V lost 1 base and J 0 bases, leaving 4 bases between the germline ends. The germline V gene encodes CDR1 PRHDT and CDR2 FYEKMQ (reference sequence). The length of the CDR3 is 14 residues. As DNA, the CDR3 is TGTGCCAGCAGCTTAGCCGGAGCCAAAAACATTCAGTACTTC. Translated: CASSLAGAKNIQYF.

This chain joins TRBV5-4 and TRBJ2-7; a weak D match, TRBD1 (6 bases). The V gene lost 10 bases and the J gene lost 1 base, with 15 bases spanning the gap. This CDR3 region has 13 residues. CDR1 SGHNT and CDR2 YYREEE come from the germline V gene (reference sequence). The CDR3 protein is CAYNQGTSYEQYF. Here the CDR3 DNA reads TGTGCCTACAATCAGGGGACATCCTACGAGCAGTACTTC.

V gene TRBV5-1 combines with J gene TRBJ2-7; tentative D call: TRBD2 (7 bases). V lost 4 bases and J lost 3, with 14 bases in between. The length of the CDR3 is 14 residues. CDR1 and CDR2 (germline): SGHRS, YFSETQ. CDR3 nucleotides: TGCGCCAGCAGCCTCGGGGGGCTAGGCTACGAGCAGTACTTC. Amino acids: CASSLGGLGYEQYF.

The rearrangement uses TRBV27 and TRBJ1-2; 7 bases line up with TRBD1. Germline values: CDR1 MNHEY, CDR2 SMNVEV (reference sequence). Trimming cost V 0 bases and J 7 bases; bases outside gene matches: 11. The CDR3 sequence is 16 residues long. The CDR3 coding sequence is TGTGCCAGCAGTTTATCATGGGCGACAGGGACGAGTGGCTACACCTTC. Its translation is CASSLSWATGTSGYTF.